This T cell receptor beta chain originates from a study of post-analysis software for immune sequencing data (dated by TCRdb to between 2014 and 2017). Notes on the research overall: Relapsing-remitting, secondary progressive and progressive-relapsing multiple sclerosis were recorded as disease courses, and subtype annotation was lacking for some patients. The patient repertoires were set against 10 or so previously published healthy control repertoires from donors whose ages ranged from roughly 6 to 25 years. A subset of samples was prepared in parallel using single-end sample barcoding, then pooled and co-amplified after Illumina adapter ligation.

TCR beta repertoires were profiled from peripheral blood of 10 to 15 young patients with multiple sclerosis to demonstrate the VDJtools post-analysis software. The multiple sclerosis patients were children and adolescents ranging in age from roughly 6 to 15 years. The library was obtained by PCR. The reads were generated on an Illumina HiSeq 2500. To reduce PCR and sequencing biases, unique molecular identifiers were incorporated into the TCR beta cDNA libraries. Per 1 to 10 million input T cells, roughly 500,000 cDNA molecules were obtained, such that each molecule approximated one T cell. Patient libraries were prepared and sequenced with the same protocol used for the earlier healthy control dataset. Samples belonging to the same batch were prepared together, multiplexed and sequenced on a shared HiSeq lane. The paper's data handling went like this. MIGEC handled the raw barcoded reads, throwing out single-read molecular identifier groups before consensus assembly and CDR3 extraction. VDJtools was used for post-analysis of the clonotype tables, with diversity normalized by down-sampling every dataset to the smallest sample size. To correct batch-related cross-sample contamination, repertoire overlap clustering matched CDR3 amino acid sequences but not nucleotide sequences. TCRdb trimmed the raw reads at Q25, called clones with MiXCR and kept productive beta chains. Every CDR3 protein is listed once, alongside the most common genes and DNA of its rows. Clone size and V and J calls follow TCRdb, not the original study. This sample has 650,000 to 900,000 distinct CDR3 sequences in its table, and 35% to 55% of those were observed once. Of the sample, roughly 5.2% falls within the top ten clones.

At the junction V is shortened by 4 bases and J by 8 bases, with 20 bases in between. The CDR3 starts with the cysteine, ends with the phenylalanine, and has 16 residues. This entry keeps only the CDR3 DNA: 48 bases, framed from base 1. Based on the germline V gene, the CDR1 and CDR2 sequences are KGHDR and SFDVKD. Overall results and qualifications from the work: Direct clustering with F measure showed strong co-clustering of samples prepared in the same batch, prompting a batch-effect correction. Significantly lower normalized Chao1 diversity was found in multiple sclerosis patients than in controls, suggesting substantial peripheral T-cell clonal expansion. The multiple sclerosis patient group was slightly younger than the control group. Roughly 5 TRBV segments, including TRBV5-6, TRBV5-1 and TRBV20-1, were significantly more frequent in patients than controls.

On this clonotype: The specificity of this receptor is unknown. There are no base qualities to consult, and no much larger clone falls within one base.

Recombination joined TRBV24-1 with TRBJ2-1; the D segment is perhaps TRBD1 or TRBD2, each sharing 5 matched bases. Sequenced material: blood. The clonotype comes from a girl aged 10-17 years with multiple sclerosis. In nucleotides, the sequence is TGTGCCACCAGTGACCTCCCCGGGAAGGGGCGGGATGAGCAGTTCTTC. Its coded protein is CATSDLPGKGRDEQFF.